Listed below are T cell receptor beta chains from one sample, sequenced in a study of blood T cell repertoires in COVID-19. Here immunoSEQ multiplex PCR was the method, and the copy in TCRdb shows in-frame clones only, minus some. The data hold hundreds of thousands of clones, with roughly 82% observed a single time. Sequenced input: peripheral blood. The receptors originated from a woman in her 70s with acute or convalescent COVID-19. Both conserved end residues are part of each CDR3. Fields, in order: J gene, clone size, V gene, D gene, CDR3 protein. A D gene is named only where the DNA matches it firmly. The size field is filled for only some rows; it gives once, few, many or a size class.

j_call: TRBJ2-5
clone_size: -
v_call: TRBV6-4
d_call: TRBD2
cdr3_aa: CASSGTTSGGAPEETQYF

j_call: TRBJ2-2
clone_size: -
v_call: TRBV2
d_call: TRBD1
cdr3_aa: CASSGQGINTGELFF

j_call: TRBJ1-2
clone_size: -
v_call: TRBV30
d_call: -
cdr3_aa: CAWSFSGHLNYGYTF

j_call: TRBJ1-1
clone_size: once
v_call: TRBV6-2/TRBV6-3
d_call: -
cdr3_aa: CASSYNPHRALNTEAFF

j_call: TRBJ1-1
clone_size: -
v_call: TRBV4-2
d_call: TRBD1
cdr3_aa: CASSLDRGTEAFF

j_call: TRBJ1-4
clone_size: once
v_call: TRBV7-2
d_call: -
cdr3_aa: CASSFQRTATNEKLFF

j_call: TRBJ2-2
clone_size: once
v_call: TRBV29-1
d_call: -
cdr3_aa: CSGRTGSNTGELFF

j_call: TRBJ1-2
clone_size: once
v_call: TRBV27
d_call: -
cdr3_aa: CASSSSHSPTPNYGYTF

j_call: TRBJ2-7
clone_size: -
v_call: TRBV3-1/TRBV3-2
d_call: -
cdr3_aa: CASSQDQVSSYEQYF

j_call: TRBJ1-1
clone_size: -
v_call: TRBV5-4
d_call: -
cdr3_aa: CASSSGGFQVNTEAFF

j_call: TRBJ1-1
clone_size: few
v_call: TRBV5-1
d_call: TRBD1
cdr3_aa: CASSLGGTGLMNTEAFF

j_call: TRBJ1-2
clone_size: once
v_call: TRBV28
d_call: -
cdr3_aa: CASSSGQYGYTF

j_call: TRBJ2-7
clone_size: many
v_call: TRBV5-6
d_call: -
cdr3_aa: CASSFQGGTYEQYF

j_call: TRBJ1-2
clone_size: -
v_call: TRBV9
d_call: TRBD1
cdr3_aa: CASSPRTGGADGYTF

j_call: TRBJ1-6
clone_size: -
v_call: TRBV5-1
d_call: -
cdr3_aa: CASSLDLTGNSPLHF

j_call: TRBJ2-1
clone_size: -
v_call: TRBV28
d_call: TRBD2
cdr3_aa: CASSSGTRLGEQFF

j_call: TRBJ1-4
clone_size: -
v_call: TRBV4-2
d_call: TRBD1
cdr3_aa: CASSGQGRDFGEKLFF

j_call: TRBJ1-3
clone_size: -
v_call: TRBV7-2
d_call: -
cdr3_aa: CASSEIPGVDTIYF

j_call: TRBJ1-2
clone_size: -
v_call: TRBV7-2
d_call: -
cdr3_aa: CASTPRLVTSYGYTF

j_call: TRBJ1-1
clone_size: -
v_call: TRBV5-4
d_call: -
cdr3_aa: CASSSRGEVAFF

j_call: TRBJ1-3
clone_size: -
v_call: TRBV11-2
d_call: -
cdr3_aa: CASSLDSGNTIYF

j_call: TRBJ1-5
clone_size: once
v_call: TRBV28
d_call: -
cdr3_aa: CATLPTGVQPQHF

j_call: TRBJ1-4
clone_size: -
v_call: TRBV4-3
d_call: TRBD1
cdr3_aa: CASSLRTGTNEKLFF

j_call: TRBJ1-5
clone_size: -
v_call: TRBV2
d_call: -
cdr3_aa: CASSARGSTNQPQHF

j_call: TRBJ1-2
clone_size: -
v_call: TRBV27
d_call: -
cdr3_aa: CASSPRGRGDGYTF

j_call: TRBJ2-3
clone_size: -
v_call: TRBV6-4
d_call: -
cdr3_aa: CASSVSRGQGSDTQYF

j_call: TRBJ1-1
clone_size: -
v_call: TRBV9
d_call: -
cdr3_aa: CASSVVGSWDTEAFF

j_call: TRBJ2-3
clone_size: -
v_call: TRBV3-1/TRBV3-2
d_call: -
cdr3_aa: CASSLFSSTDTQYF

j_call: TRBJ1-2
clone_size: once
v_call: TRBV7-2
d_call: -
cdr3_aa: CASSPDSNYGYTF

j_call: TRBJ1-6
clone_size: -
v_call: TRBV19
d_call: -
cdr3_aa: CASNQGPHSPLHF

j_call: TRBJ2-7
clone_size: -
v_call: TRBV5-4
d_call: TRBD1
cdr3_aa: CASSGRGQGVGNSYEQYF

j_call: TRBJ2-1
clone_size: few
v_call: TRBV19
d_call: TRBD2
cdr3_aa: CASSNQGGSLWRGNEQFF

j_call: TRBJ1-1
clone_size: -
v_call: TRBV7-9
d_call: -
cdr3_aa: CASSFGGLDTEAFF

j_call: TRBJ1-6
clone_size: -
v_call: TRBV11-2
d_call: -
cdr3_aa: CASSSYLGGNSPLHF

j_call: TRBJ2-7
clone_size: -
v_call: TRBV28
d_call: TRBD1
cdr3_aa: CASSAAGTGLYEQYF

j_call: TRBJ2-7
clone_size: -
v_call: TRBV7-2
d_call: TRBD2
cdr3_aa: CASSLLSGVTYEQYF

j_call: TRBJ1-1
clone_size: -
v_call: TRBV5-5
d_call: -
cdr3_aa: CASSRASGPNGAFF

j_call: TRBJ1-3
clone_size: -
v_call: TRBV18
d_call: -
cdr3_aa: CASSDRQLLSGNTIYF

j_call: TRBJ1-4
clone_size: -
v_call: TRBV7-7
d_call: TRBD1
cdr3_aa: CASSPGQALNEKLFF

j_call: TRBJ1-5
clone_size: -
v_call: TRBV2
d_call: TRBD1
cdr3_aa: CASTLQGRLSNQPQHF

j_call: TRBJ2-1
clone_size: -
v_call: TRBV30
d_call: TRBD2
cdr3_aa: CAFSGGAYNEQFF